The table lists the clone carrying this TCR beta chain with many counts. The CDR3 has 14 amino acids. Germline CDR1 and CDR2: SGHRS and YFSETQ. V shed 4 bases and J shed 2 bases, with 12 bases lying between them. Preparation of the TCRbeta library was carried out with unique molecular identifiers. TCRdb ran MiXCR on the PCR reads and lists one entry per CDR3 protein. The data contain 230,000 or so distinct CDR3 sequences, more than 10% of them singletons. The entry originates in a study of T-cell reconstitution after alpha-beta-depleted transplantation in children. The sequence was obtained from a human donor who donated a stem cell graft to a child with acute lymphoblastic leukemia. The V and J genes are TRBV5-1 and TRBJ1-2; D is uncertain. This specimen consisted of PBMCs from the stem cell graft donor, obtained from the stem cell graft. The CDR3 region is CASSGTTENYGYTF. The CDR3 DNA follows: TGCGCCAGCAGCGGAACTACAGAGAACTATGGCTACACCTTC.